This entry features one TCR beta chain sequence. These data come from a study of CD8 T cells in Susac syndrome. Those who served as multiple sclerosis controls were treatment-naive patients with stable or active relapsing-remitting disease. Random hexamers primed reverse transcription of roughly 0.45 to 1 ug RNA. TCRdb reanalysed the immunoSEQ multiplex PCR reads using MiXCR and keeps one entry per CDR3 protein. This sample has approximately 200,000 distinct CDR3 sequences, with around 95% found just once. The germline CDR1 and CDR2 sequences are SGHAT and FQDESV (reference sequence). The ends were cut back, 3 bases at V and 3 bases at J, with 7 bases in the middle. The CDR3 totals 13 residues.

The sample taken for sequencing was CD4+ T cells from PBMCs. The chain is built from TRBV11-1 and TRBJ2-3, with D hard to call. This sequence originates from a human donor with multiple sclerosis. The CDR3 DNA reads TGTGCCAGCAGCTTCCGGGTTACAGATACGCAGTATTTT. It is translated as CASSFRVTDTQYF.